This T cell receptor beta chain is from a study of early T cells in non-severe SARS-CoV-2 infection. At the level of the study: Chains stayed unpaired after sequencing of bulk RNA from unsorted whole blood. Overall study results and limits: Private and CD4 specificities were missed by VDJdb matching, skewed to anti-spike CD8.

Attached unique molecular identifiers marked individual cDNA molecules. Via MiXCR, TCRdb re-called the 5' RACE reads, giving one row per CDR3 protein. The table lists fewer than 80,000 distinct CDR3 sequences, about 9% of them singletons. The V end was cut by 4 bases, the J end by 2 bases, with 7 bases between. The CDR3 consists of 13 residues. The germline V gene has CDR1 ENHRY and CDR2 SYGVKD. This clonotype came up many times. Antigen specificity is unknown. This receptor was taken from an adult who was a healthcare worker with PCR-confirmed SARS-CoV-2 infection or an uninfected control (not recorded which). Input material: whole blood. The chain joins TRBV10-3 to TRBJ2-3; D call uncertain. CDR3 DNA: TGTGCCATCAGTGGGGTGGACACAGATACGCAGTATTTT. The encoded protein is CAISGVDTDTQYF.